Each of the 5 T cell receptor beta chains below was sequenced from the same sample in a study of T cell responses to AZD1222 COVID-19 vaccine. Measured with immunoSEQ multiplex PCR; TCRdb has only the in-frame clones, and not every one. Of 110,000 to 150,000 clones in the sample, about 92% were seen once. The sample in question was peripheral blood, obtained on day 0 of AZD1222 vaccination. The receptors here all came from an adult in good health.

This clone was detected once. The rearrangement joins TRBV2 to TRBJ2-2; D perhaps matches TRBD2 (5 bases). V lost 1 base to trimming and J lost 2 bases, with 8 bases between them. Germline lookup yields CDR1 SNHLY and CDR2 FYNNEI. The CDR3 has 15 residues. The CDR3 sequence is CASSEVRTNTGELFF. The CDR3 DNA reads TGTGCCAGCAGTGAAGTCCGGACTAACACCGGGGAGCTGTTTTTT.

The genes are TRBV24-1 and TRBJ2-1, with 7 bases matching TRBD2. The V gene end was trimmed by 0 bases and the J gene end by 0 bases; junction bases not matched to a gene: 4. Germline V CDR1 and CDR2: KGHDR, SFDVKD. The CDR3 is 17 residues long. The CDR3 DNA reads TGTGCCACCAGTGATTTGCAAGGCGGGAGCTCCTACAATGAGCAGTTCTTC. Its translation: CATSDLQGGSSYNEQFF.

The chain combines TRBV19 with TRBJ2-7; TRBD2 matches 9 bases. Germline V lookup: CDR1 LNHDA, CDR2 SQIVND (reference sequence). The V segment lost 6 bases and the J segment 2 bases; nucleotides outside the gene matches: 5. The CDR3 contains 14 residues. CDR3 in DNA: TGTGCCAGTAGCCCACGGACTAGCGCCTACGAGCAGTACTTC. Amino acid sequence: CASSPRTSAYEQYF. The variable domain in full, with the rest retrieved from reference TRBV19 and TRBJ2-7, is DGGITQSPKYLFRKEGQNVTLSCEQNLNHDAMYWYRQDPGQGLRLIYYSQIVNDFQKGDIAEGYSVSREKKESFPLTVTSAQKNPTAFYLCASSPRTSAYEQYFGPGTRLTVT.

The V call is TRBV5-4, the J call TRBJ1-6; 10 bases map to TRBD1. This CDR3 comprises 15 residues. From germline, CDR1 is SGHNT and CDR2 YYREEE (reference sequence). After removal of 0 bases from V and 11 bases from J, the junction contained 5 bases not matched to a gene. CDR3 bases: TGTGCCAGCAGCTTGGTGGGACAGGGGATTACACCCCTCCACTTT. This gives the protein CASSLVGQGITPLHF. The full variable domain, completed using reference TRBV5-4 and TRBJ1-6, is ETGVTQSPTHLIKTRGQQVTLRCSSQSGHNTVSWYQQALGQGPQFIFQYYREEENGRGNFPPRFSGLQFPNYSSELNVNALELDDSALYLCASSLVGQGITPLHFGNGTRLTVT.

J is TRBJ1-1 and V is TRBV19; D uncertain. The CDR3 runs to 13 residues. V gave up 7 bases and J gave up 0 bases, with 9 bases separating them. CDR1 and CDR2 from the germline V gene are LNHDA and SQIVND (reference sequence). The CDR3 loop reads CASNFAVNTEAFF. The CDR3 nucleotides are TGTGCCAGTAATTTCGCAGTGAACACTGAAGCTTTCTTT.